The rows below give T cell receptor beta chains drawn from one sample of a study of blood T cell repertoires in COVID-19. The method was immunoSEQ multiplex PCR; TCRdb's version includes in-frame clones alone and lacks a portion of them. Here the sample spans hundreds of thousands of clones, 75% to 90% being singletons. The source material was PBMCs or T cells enriched from blood (not recorded which). The receptor set was obtained from a young man who had recovered from COVID-19. The CDR3 runs from the conserved cysteine through the conserved F or W. Fields, in order: clone size, D gene, J gene, V gene, CDR3 protein, CDR3 DNA. D genes are given only for firm matches. Only some rows state a clone size, as once, few, many or a class for expanded clones.

-,-,TRBJ1-5,TRBV28,CASNLGTQSNQPQHF,TGTGCCAGCAACCTAGGGACACAAAGCAATCAGCCCCAGCATTTT
once,-,TRBJ1-2,TRBV3-1/TRBV3-2,CASSHTGLGYGYTF,TGTGCCAGCAGCCATACGGGACTCGGCTATGGCTACACCTTC
-,-,TRBJ2-1,TRBV7-9,CASSPRNSGRVEQFF,TGTGCCAGCAGCCCACGTAATTCCGGGAGAGTTGAGCAGTTCTTC
-,-,TRBJ1-5,TRBV6-2/TRBV6-3,CASSYSRGFRNQPQHF,TGTGCCAGCAGTTACTCACGGGGGTTCAGGAATCAGCCCCAGCATTTT
-,TRBD1,TRBJ1-2,TRBV28,CAGQTGPYGYTF,TGTGCCGGCCAGACAGGGCCCTATGGCTACACCTTC
-,-,TRBJ2-7,TRBV7-2,CASTPGGQHYEQYF,TGTGCCAGCACTCCCGGAGGACAGCATTACGAGCAGTACTTC
-,-,TRBJ1-5,TRBV5-5,CASSLIPNSNQPQHF,TGTGCCAGCAGCTTGATTCCCAATAGCAATCAGCCCCAGCATTTT
-,-,TRBJ1-1,TRBV2,CASSESGVYTEAFF,TGTGCCAGCAGTGAATCAGGGGTGTACACTGAAGCTTTCTTT
-,-,TRBJ1-5,TRBV12-3/TRBV12-4,CASSVASNQPQHF,TGTGCCAGCAGCGTAGCTAGCAATCAGCCCCAGCATTTT
few,-,TRBJ1-5,TRBV6-5,CASSYSRGQPQHF,TGTGCCAGCAGTTACTCGAGGGGGCAGCCCCAGCATTTT
-,-,TRBJ2-3,TRBV18,CASSPPSERLDTQYF,TGTGCCAGCTCACCCCCTAGCGAACGATTGGATACGCAGTATTTT
-,-,TRBJ2-7,TRBV5-1,CASSLAAPGGEQYF,TGCGCCAGCAGCTTGGCCGCTCCAGGGGGGGAGCAGTACTTC
-,TRBD1,TRBJ1-3,TRBV9,CASSSRQGLSGNTIYF,TGTGCCAGCAGCTCGAGACAGGGATTGTCTGGAAACACCATATATTTT
-,-,TRBJ2-2,TRBV5-6,CASSLRAGTGELFF,TGTGCCAGCAGCTTGAGGGCGGGGACCGGGGAGCTGTTTTTT
-,TRBD2,TRBJ2-1,TRBV5-4,CASSPPPSGGANEQFF,TGTGCCAGCAGCCCCCCCCCTAGCGGGGGGGCCAATGAGCAGTTCTTC
-,TRBD2,TRBJ2-3,TRBV5-1,CASSSQGLAGGNTDTQYF,TGCGCCAGCAGCTCCCAGGGACTAGCGGGGGGTAACACAGATACGCAGTATTTT
-,TRBD2,TRBJ2-3,TRBV7-6,CASSSWEAGPDTQYF,TGTGCCAGCAGCTCCTGGGAAGCGGGGCCAGATACGCAGTATTTT
-,TRBD2,TRBJ2-5,TRBV7-2,CASSSSGVLRETQYF,TGTGCCAGCAGCTCTAGCGGGGTCTTAAGAGAGACCCAGTACTTC
once,-,TRBJ1-4,TRBV19,CASSPRVYNEKLFF,TGTGCCAGTAGCCCGAGGGTCTATAATGAAAAACTGTTTTTT
-,-,TRBJ2-3,TRBV11-2,CASSLTGLDTQYF,TGTGCCAGCAGCTTAACAGGGTTAGATACGCAGTATTTT
-,TRBD1,TRBJ2-7,TRBV27,CASRYSSGTGSASEQYF,TGTGCCAGCAGATACAGCTCCGGGACAGGGTCAGCTTCCGAGCAGTACTTC
-,-,TRBJ1-1,TRBV27,CASSARGGPTEAFF,TGTGCCAGCAGTGCCCGAGGGGGTCCCACTGAAGCTTTCTTT
-,-,TRBJ1-5,TRBV5-5,CASSLAFRSNQPQHF,TGTGCCAGCAGCTTGGCCTTCAGGAGCAATCAGCCCCAGCATTTT
-,-,TRBJ2-7,TRBV7-2,CASSLTGSPYEQYF,TGTGCCAGCAGCTTAACCGGGTCTCCCTACGAGCAGTACTTC
-,-,TRBJ1-5,TRBV7-8,CASSLEGVRQPQHF,TGTGCCAGCAGCTTAGAGGGAGTACGACAGCCCCAGCATTTT
few,TRBD1,TRBJ2-7,TRBV30,CAWSPQGAVLYEQYF,TGTGCCTGGAGTCCACAGGGGGCGGTATTGTACGAGCAGTACTTC
once,TRBD1,TRBJ1-5,TRBV6-6,CASSYTTGDQPQHF,TGTGCCAGCAGTTACACAACAGGGGACCAGCCCCAGCATTTT
-,-,TRBJ2-1,TRBV9,CASSGQFRYGEQFF,TGTGCCAGCAGCGGACAGTTTAGGTACGGTGAGCAGTTCTTC
-,-,TRBJ1-2,TRBV9,CASSAGLLNYGYTF,TGTGCCAGCAGCGCCGGACTACTTAACTATGGCTACACCTTC
-,TRBD1,TRBJ1-1,TRBV12-3/TRBV12-4,CASSLGDSGAFF,TGTGCCAGCAGTTTGGGGGACAGCGGAGCTTTCTTT
-,-,TRBJ2-3,TRBV29-1,CSVKILLGSDTQYF,TGCAGCGTTAAGATACTTCTTGGTTCCGATACGCAGTATTTT